Following are 30 T cell receptor beta chains from one sample sequenced in a study of early T cells in non-severe SARS-CoV-2 infection. MiXCR was run by TCRdb on the 5' RACE reads, yielding one entry per CDR3 protein. The data show tens of thousands of distinct CDR3 sequences, with roughly 18% seen just once and about 8.4% held by the top ten. This specimen consisted of whole blood, obtained at baseline. The receptors come from an adult who was a healthcare worker with PCR-confirmed SARS-CoV-2 infection or an uninfected control (not recorded which).

The chain is built from TRBV2 and TRBJ2-5, with TRBD2 matching 14 bases. Germline CDR1 is SNHLY and CDR2 is FYNNEI. This CDR3 has 17 amino acids. The J segment lost 5 bases and the V segment lost 0 bases, leaving 5 bases of the junction unmatched. CDR3 nucleotides: TGTGCCAGCAGTGAAGCGCTGGGACTAGCGGGGGAGGAGACCCAGTACTTC. It is translated as CASSEALGLAGEETQYF.

The rearrangement joins TRBV11-2 to TRBJ2-1; no reliable D call. V lost 2 bases and J lost 8, with 16 bases in between. The germline V gene encodes CDR1 SGHAT and CDR2 FQNNGV. The CDR3 loop spans 15 amino acids. The CDR3 is CASSLLGLVADEQFF. CDR3 coding DNA: TGTGCCAGCAGCTTACTGGGTCTAGTCGCGGATGAGCAGTTCTTC.

The chain recombines TRBV20-1 with TRBJ2-7; the match to TRBD1 covers 8 bases. This CDR3 has 15 residues. CDR1 is DFQATT, CDR2 SNEGSKA, per germline (reference sequence). V gave up 4 bases and J gave up 6 bases; unmatched junction bases: 14. CDR3 sequence (DNA): TGCAGTGCTACCCCTGCAACAGGGGGGTCGGGCGAGCAGTACTTC. Translating gives CSATPATGGSGEQYF.

The CDR3 DNA is TGTGCCAGCAGCTTAGTTTTAAACCGGAACACTGAAGCTTTCTTT. This translates into CASSLVLNRNTEAFF. The genes are TRBV11-2 and TRBJ1-1, with D unclear. This CDR3 spans 15 amino acids. Trimming took 1 base from V and 1 from J, leaving 10 bases between them. Germline V gene data show CDR1 as SGHAT and CDR2 as FQNNGV.

This clonotype was detected only a few times. The rearrangement links TRBV7-2 to TRBJ1-1, with D uncertain. The CDR3 is 13 amino acids. V lost 7 bases and J 1 base, leaving 10 bases between the germline ends. Germline V gives CDR1 SGHTA, CDR2 FQGNSA. The CDR3 region is CASTVYRNTEAFF. The CDR3 nucleotides read TGTGCCAGCACCGTTTACAGGAACACTGAAGCTTTCTTT.

This clonotype showed up just a few times. This chain joins TRBV7-6 and TRBJ2-2; TRBD1 is a possible D gene (6 bases). The CDR3 has 17 amino acids. The germline V gene encodes CDR1 SGHVS and CDR2 FNYEAQ. Deletions cut 0 bases from V and 0 bases from J, with 11 bases between. CDR3 sequence (DNA): TGTGCCAGCAGCTTAGCATTAGGACAGTCGAACACCGGGGAGCTGTTTTTT. Translated, it gives CASSLALGQSNTGELFF.

This clonotype was recorded a few times. The rearrangement joins TRBV11-2 to TRBJ2-7; D might be TRBD1 (5 bases). The germline V and J ends were trimmed by 3 bases and 4 bases, with 13 bases remaining between them. Germline V CDR1 and CDR2: SGHAT, FQNNGV. The CDR3 is made up of 14 amino acids. The DNA of the CDR3 is TGTGCCAGCAGCTTGGGGCTAGGATATTACGAGCAGTACTTC. It yields the protein CASSLGLGYYEQYF.

This clonotype was seen at least ten times. The V gene is TRBV27, the J gene TRBJ1-1, with TRBD1 matching over 7 bases. The CDR3 spans 15 residues. V lost 6 bases to trimming and J lost 1 base; unmatched junction nucleotides: 8. Looked up from germline, CDR1 is MNHEY and CDR2 is SMNVEV (reference sequence). CDR3 DNA: TGTGCCAGCAGCTCGACCGACAGGGCGAACACTGAAGCTTTCTTT. Translated: CASSSTDRANTEAFF.

This clonotype was detected only a few times. The genes are TRBV6-2 or TRBV6-3 and TRBJ2-7, with D possibly being TRBD1 or TRBD2 (6 bases each). The V gene's germline CDR1 is MNHEY and CDR2 SVGEGT. Trimming cost V 4 bases and J 5 bases, with 18 bases left between them. The CDR3 extends over 15 amino acids. The DNA for the CDR3 is TGTGCCAGCAGTTCGCAAGCCGGGGGCCGTCACGAGCAGTACTTC. As protein: CASSSQAGGRHEQYF.

This clonotype was detected only a few times. This chain uses TRBV10-3 with TRBJ2-3; TRBD2 matches 7 bases. Germline V gene data show CDR1 as ENHRY and CDR2 as SYGVKD. There are 11 residues in the CDR3. With 8 bases clipped from V and 4 bases from J, the junction kept 0 bases outside the gene matches. The CDR3 sequence: CAIGGADTQYF. In nucleotides, the CDR3 is TGTGCCATCGGGGGGGCAGATACGCAGTATTTT.

This clonotype was detected only a few times. This chain uses TRBV6-1 with TRBJ1-1; maybe TRBD1 (5 bases). Germline V gives CDR1 MNHNS, CDR2 SASEGT. Deletions cut 10 bases from V and 0 bases from J, with 9 bases between. The CDR3 is made up of 12 amino acids. The CDR3 loop is CANRQMNTEAFF. CDR3 coding DNA: TGTGCCAACAGGCAAATGAACACTGAAGCTTTCTTT.

The chain joins TRBV4-2 to TRBJ2-1; perhaps TRBD1 as D (6 bases). In germline, CDR1 is LGHNA, CDR2 YNFKEQ. The CDR3 sequence is 15 residues long. With 3 bases removed from V and 3 bases from J, the gap between germline ends came to 12 bases. CDR3: CASSQTRQDYNEQFF. The DNA for the CDR3 is TGTGCCAGCAGCCAGACAAGACAGGACTACAATGAGCAGTTCTTC.

This clonotype was found a few times. The chain employs TRBV25-1 and TRBJ2-7, with D perhaps matching TRBD1 (5 bases). Germline V gene sequence: CDR1 MGHDK, CDR2 SYGVNS. The CDR3 sequence is 14 residues long. Trimming removed 0 bases at V and 6 bases at J, with 12 bases between. The CDR3 DNA sequence: TGTGCCAGCAGTGAATACGCAGGGAATAGCGAGCAGTACTTC. Protein: CASSEYAGNSEQYF.

The chain recombines TRBV5-1 with TRBJ2-7; no clear D gene. In germline, CDR1 is SGHRS, CDR2 YFSETQ. The CDR3 is 14 amino acids. V was pared by 0 bases and J by 0 bases, with 7 bases between. The DNA for the CDR3 is TGCGCCAGCAGCTTGGCAGCCATCTCCTACGAGCAGTACTTC. It is translated as CASSLAAISYEQYF.

In regard to this clonotype: One base away lies a much larger clone, so this may be a sequencing read error. The chain recombines TRBV7-6 with TRBJ2-3, with TRBD2 matching 7 bases. Germline V gene lookup returns CDR1 SGHVS and CDR2 FNYEAQ. The CDR3 has 16 amino acids. CDR3 nucleotides: TGTGTCAGCAGCTTGCGTCCTAGCGGTCACACAGATACGCAGTATTTT. Translation gives CVSSLRPSGHTDTQYF. The whole variable domain, remainder taken from reference TRBV7-6 and TRBJ2-3, is GAGVSQSPRYKVTKRGQDVALRCDPISGHVSLYWYRQALGQGPEFLTYFNYEAQQDKSGLPNDRFSAERPEGSISTLTIQRTEQRDSAMYRCVSSLRPSGHTDTQYFGPGTRLTVL.

V is TRBV6-2 or TRBV6-3 and J is TRBJ2-7; 10 bases align to TRBD1. The CDR3 contains 16 residues. After removal of 4 bases from V and 0 bases from J, the junction contained 6 bases not matched to a gene. CDR1 is MNHEY, CDR2 SVGEGT, per germline. The CDR3 here is CASSSVRTGGSYEQYF. The CDR3 bases are TGTGCCAGCAGTTCCGTCCGGACAGGGGGCTCCTACGAGCAGTACTTC.

V gene TRBV27 combines with J gene TRBJ1-1; D gene unclear. This CDR3 has 15 residues. V lost 3 bases, J lost 1 base, and 12 bases lay in between. Per germline, CDR1 MNHEY and CDR2 SMNVEV (reference sequence). Written as DNA, the CDR3 is TGTGCCAGCAGTTTTCAGGCCCAACGGAACACTGAAGCTTTCTTT. It translates to CASSFQAQRNTEAFF.

The V call is TRBV9, the J call TRBJ2-1; 7 positions match TRBD2. V was pared by 0 bases and J by 4 bases, with 4 bases of the junction left unmatched. Looked up from germline, CDR1 is SGDLS and CDR2 is YYNGEE. The CDR3 covers 15 residues. The CDR3 sequence: CASSVGSGPYNEQFF. In DNA form, the CDR3 reads TGTGCCAGCAGCGTAGGTAGCGGGCCTTACAATGAGCAGTTCTTC.

This clonotype was counted ten times or more. The genes are TRBV7-6 and TRBJ2-3, with 8 nucleotides matching TRBD2. The CDR3 is 14 residues long. V shed 5 bases, J shed 4 bases, and the junction held 5 bases outside the gene matches. The V gene's germline CDR1 is SGHVS and CDR2 FNYEAQ. The CDR3 region is CASSRGTSADTQYF. CDR3 DNA: TGTGCCAGCAGCCGTGGGACTAGTGCAGATACGCAGTATTTT.

This clonotype came up a few times. This chain uses TRBV6-1 with TRBJ2-3, with 9 positions matching TRBD1. J gave up 5 bases and V 2 bases, and 14 bases lay outside the gene matches. Germline CDR1 MNHNS, CDR2 SASEGT. The CDR3 is made up of 18 amino acids. CDR3 sequence: CASSEFPFGTGRGDTQYF. CDR3 in DNA: TGTGCCAGCAGTGAATTCCCCTTTGGGACAGGGAGAGGAGATACGCAGTATTTT.

The V gene is TRBV20-1, the J gene TRBJ2-7, with D possibly being TRBD1 (6 bases). The CDR3 extends over 15 amino acids. The V end was cut by 6 bases, the J end by 2 bases, with 20 bases between. CDR1 is DFQATT, CDR2 SNEGSKA, per germline (reference sequence). CDR3 protein: CSASRGQGPTYEQYF. Here the CDR3 DNA reads TGCAGTGCGTCTCGGGGACAAGGGCCTACCTACGAGCAGTACTTC.

This clonotype showed up just a few times. The chain links TRBV12-3 or TRBV12-4 to TRBJ1-4; D is unresolved. The CDR3 is 12 residues long. Trimming pared 2 bases from V and 7 bases from J, leaving 5 bases between. The CDR3 sequence is CASSLKGEKLFF. The CDR3, as DNA: TGTGCCAGCAGTTTAAAGGGTGAAAAACTGTTTTTT.

This clonotype was seen only a few times. The chain links TRBV9 to TRBJ2-3; perhaps TRBD1 as D (6 bases). Per germline, CDR1 SGDLS and CDR2 YYNGEE. This CDR3 has 14 residues. Trimming took 3 bases from V and 4 from J, leaving 12 bases between them. This chain's CDR3 is CASSGDTGPDTQYF. CDR3 in DNA: TGTGCCAGCAGCGGGGATACAGGGCCAGATACGCAGTATTTT.

This clonotype was counted a few times. V gene TRBV18 combines with J gene TRBJ1-1; perhaps TRBD1 as D (6 bases). The CDR3 loop spans 14 amino acids. Germline V lookup: CDR1 KGHSH, CDR2 LQKENI. The V gene lost 3 bases and the J gene lost 1 base, with 9 bases spanning the gap. The CDR3 protein is CASSPSQGNTEAFF. The DNA of the CDR3 is TGTGCCAGCTCACCCTCACAGGGGAACACTGAAGCTTTCTTT. Supplemented by reference TRBV18 and TRBJ1-1, the full variable domain reads NAGVMQNPRHLVRRRGQEARLRCSPMKGHSHVYWYRQLPEEGLKFMVYLQKENIIDESGMPKERFSAEFPKEGPSILRIQQVVRGDSAAYFCASSPSQGNTEAFFGQGTRLTVV.

CDR3 in amino acids: CASSFSLNEKLFF. As DNA, the CDR3 is TGTGCCAGCAGCTTTAGCCTGAATGAAAAACTGTTTTTT. The J gene is TRBJ1-4, the V gene TRBV7-2; D uncertain. This CDR3 comprises 13 residues. Germline V CDR1 and CDR2: SGHTA, FQGNSA. V lost 3 bases and J 5 bases, leaving 7 bases between the germline ends.

DNA for the CDR3: TGTGCCAGCAGTGATGTATCAGCTAACTATGGCTACACCTTC. Its protein product is CASSDVSANYGYTF. V gene TRBV2 combines with J gene TRBJ1-2, with no clear D. CDR3 length equals 14 residues. Trimming took off 3 bases at V and 0 bases at J, with 8 bases between the two ends. Germline V gene lookup returns CDR1 SNHLY and CDR2 FYNNEI.

The sample holds many counts of this clonotype. V usage is TRBV6-6 and J usage is TRBJ2-2, with 8 bases aligning to TRBD1. CDR1 is MNHNY and CDR2 is SVGAGI in the germline V gene (reference sequence). V shed 5 bases, J shed 6 bases, and the junction held 8 bases outside the gene matches. This CDR3 spans 15 amino acids. CDR3 in DNA: TGTGCCAGCAGTACAGAGGACAGGGCATCCGGGGAGCTGTTTTTT. As protein: CASSTEDRASGELFF.

V usage is TRBV7-6 and J usage is TRBJ1-3; D remains ambiguous. CDR3 length equals 14 residues. The V end was cut by 5 bases, the J end by 0 bases, with 8 bases between. Germline CDR1 is SGHVS and CDR2 is FNYEAQ. The CDR3 bases are TGTGCCAGCAGCCCTCTTCCCTCTGGAAACACCATATATTTT. Translating it yields CASSPLPSGNTIYF.

The chain joins TRBV20-1 to TRBJ1-6, with D possibly being TRBD1 (5 bases). V lost 6 bases, J lost 6 bases, and 12 bases lay in between. This CDR3 has 13 residues. From germline, CDR1 is DFQATT and CDR2 SNEGSKA (reference sequence). This CDR3 reads CSALGQGNSPLHF. The CDR3 coding sequence is TGCAGTGCCCTGGGGCAGGGTAATTCACCCCTCCACTTT.

The chain recombines TRBV19 with TRBJ1-4; D perhaps matches TRBD1 (5 bases). CDR1 and CDR2 from the germline V gene are LNHDA and SQIVND (reference sequence). The V gene lost 6 bases and the J gene lost 3 bases, with 14 bases spanning the gap. The CDR3 consists of 15 residues. The DNA for the CDR3 is TGTGCCAGTAGCAGGGTCGGTACGGCTAATGAAAAACTGTTTTTT. Its protein is CASSRVGTANEKLFF.